The 16 T cell receptor beta chains below come from one sample, sequenced in a study of blood T cell repertoires in COVID-19. Assay used: immunoSEQ multiplex PCR; TCRdb lists only in-frame clones, some missing. The sample yields under 100,000 clones, around 82% seen once. Sequenced input: peripheral blood. The source is a woman of 80 years or more with COVID-19, enrolled during active disease.

This chain joins TRBV30 and TRBJ1-1, with D hard to call. Trimming removed 3 bases from V and 11 bases from J, with 25 bases in between. The CDR3 is 15 amino acids. From germline, CDR1 is GTSNPN and CDR2 SVGIG (reference sequence). CDR3 nucleotide sequence: TGTGCCTGGAGACCGCCTCTCGGAGGGCTGAATCGCGCTTTCTTT. Its protein product is CAWRPPLGGLNRAFF.

This chain links TRBV18 with TRBJ2-7; the D is unclear. Deletions cut 0 bases from V and 0 bases from J, with 6 bases between. This CDR3 has 14 residues. Germline V lookup: CDR1 KGHSH, CDR2 LQKENI. The CDR3 sequence is CASSPPAGSYEQYF. CDR3 in DNA: TGTGCCAGCTCACCACCGGCAGGCTCCTACGAGCAGTACTTC.

The chain couples TRBV9 to TRBJ1-3; no definite D call. From germline, CDR1 is SGDLS and CDR2 YYNGEE. Trimming took 0 bases from V and 0 from J, leaving 7 bases between them. The CDR3 spans 15 residues. The chain's CDR3 is CASSVAQFSGNTIYF. CDR3 DNA: TGTGCCAGCAGCGTAGCACAGTTCTCTGGAAACACCATATATTTT.

CDR3 coding DNA: TGTGCCACCAGCAGTCCAGGGGGGACTGAAGCTTTCTTT. Translating it yields CATSSPGGTEAFF. This rearrangement joins TRBV15 to TRBJ1-1; TRBD1 agrees at 7 bases. Germline CDR1 LNHNV, CDR2 YYDKDF (reference sequence). CDR3 length: 13 residues. Trimming removed 3 bases from V and 5 bases from J; junction bases left unmatched: 3.

V gene TRBV7-9 combines with J gene TRBJ2-1, with TRBD2 as a possible D gene (6 bases). The V end lost 2 bases, the J end lost 7 bases, and 18 bases lay between the germline ends. The germline V gene encodes CDR1 SEHNR and CDR2 FQNEAQ (reference sequence). There are 16 residues in the CDR3. CDR3 coding DNA: TGTGCCAGCAGCTTAACGGGGTGGTTGGCGGGAAATGAGCAGTTCTTC. Translating gives CASSLTGWLAGNEQFF.

This chain uses TRBV5-1 with TRBJ1-5, with D tentatively TRBD1 (5 bases). The CDR3 contains 15 residues. V dropped 0 bases and J dropped 5 bases, with 12 bases sitting between them. Per germline, CDR1 SGHRS and CDR2 YFSETQ. Here the CDR3 reads CASSLGSGGDQPQHF. The CDR3 DNA follows: TGCGCCAGCAGCTTGGGCTCGGGGGGGGATCAGCCCCAGCATTTT.

The gene calls are TRBV10-3 and TRBJ2-7; TRBD2 is a possible D gene (6 bases). The CDR3 runs to 14 residues. V shed 2 bases and J shed 3 bases, with 11 bases lying between them. Looked up from germline, CDR1 is ENHRY and CDR2 is SYGVKD. The CDR3 loop is CAISERRGDYEQYF. DNA of the CDR3: TGTGCCATCAGTGAGCGGCGGGGTGACTACGAGCAGTACTTC.

This sequence joins TRBV19 and TRBJ1-6; 10 nucleotides align to TRBD1. The CDR3 runs 17 residues. The germline V gene has CDR1 LNHDA and CDR2 SQIVND (reference sequence). V was pared by 6 bases and J by 10 bases, with 15 bases of the junction left unmatched. CDR3 DNA: TGTGCCAGTAGGAAGCGAGCCGGGACAGGGGTAGAGTCACCCCTCCACTTT. Residues: CASRKRAGTGVESPLHF.

The chain employs TRBV5-6 and TRBJ2-2; 7 positions agree with TRBD1. The CDR3 length is 16 residues. Germline V gene data show CDR1 as SGHDT and CDR2 as YYEEEE. V dropped 4 bases and J dropped 1; count of bases not matched to a gene: 7. CDR3 nucleotides: TGTGCCAGCAGCCTCAGACAGGGTGGGAACACCGGGGAGCTGTTTTTT. Protein sequence: CASSLRQGGNTGELFF.

This clone showed up just once. V usage is TRBV3-1 (or the pseudogene TRBV3-2) and J usage is TRBJ2-5; 7 positions agree with TRBD2. Trimming took 0 bases from V and 4 from J; bases not matched to a gene: 5. The CDR3 runs to 15 residues. Germline lookup yields CDR1 LGHDT and CDR2 YNNKEL (reference sequence). The DNA of the CDR3 is TGTGCCAGCAGCCAAGATCCCGGGGGGAGAGAGACCCAGTACTTC. Residues: CASSQDPGGRETQYF.

The V call is TRBV5-5, the J call TRBJ2-1; 12 nucleotides agree with TRBD2. V dropped 3 bases and J dropped 5; count of bases not matched to a gene: 6. Per the germline V gene, CDR1 is SGHKS and CDR2 is YYEKEE (reference sequence). This CDR3 is 16 amino acids long. The CDR3 protein is CASSWRLAGAHNEQFF. CDR3 DNA sequence: TGTGCCAGCAGCTGGAGACTAGCGGGAGCCCACAATGAGCAGTTCTTC.

This rearrangement joins TRBV7-2 to TRBJ1-1; no definite D call. The V and J ends lost 3 bases and 5 bases respectively, with 10 bases between them. CDR1 is SGHTA, CDR2 FQGNSA, per germline. This CDR3 region has 13 residues. The DNA of the CDR3 is TGTGCCAGCAGCTTGTTTTCTGAGACTGAAGCTTTCTTT. This sequence encodes CASSLFSETEAFF.

The rearrangement links TRBV5-6 to TRBJ1-2; D unclear. V lost 4 bases and J lost 7, with 14 bases in between. This CDR3 region has 13 residues. From germline, CDR1 is SGHDT and CDR2 YYEEEE. CDR3 bases: TGTGCCAGCAGCCCAATTCGAGGTGGTGGCTACACCTTC. This sequence encodes CASSPIRGGGYTF.

This CDR3 is CASPGGRVMHEQFF. CDR3 bases: TGCGCCAGCCCCGGCGGGAGGGTAATGCATGAGCAGTTCTTC. The V gene is TRBV10-2, the J gene TRBJ2-1, with 9 positions matching TRBD2. This CDR3 has 14 residues. V was pared by 8 bases and J by 8 bases, with 10 bases of the junction left unmatched. In germline, CDR1 is WSHSY, CDR2 SAAADI.

The chain links TRBV19 to TRBJ1-4; 11 bases map to TRBD1. The trim removed 4 bases at V and 6 bases at J, leaving 7 bases unmatched. The CDR3 consists of 16 residues. Germline-derived CDR1 and CDR2 are LNHDA and SQIVND (reference sequence). The CDR3 region has the DNA TGTGCCAGTAGTAGGACCTCGGGACAGGGGGATGAAAAACTGTTTTTT. Translated: CASSRTSGQGDEKLFF.

This clone has just one count. V usage is TRBV6-5 and J usage is TRBJ2-7, with 9 nucleotides matching TRBD1. CDR1 MNHEY and CDR2 SVGAGI come from the germline V gene. With 5 bases clipped from V and 2 bases from J, the junction kept 7 bases outside the gene matches. The CDR3 is 15 amino acids. The CDR3 nucleotides read TGTGCCAGCAGTAACGGACAGGGGCTTACCTACGAGCAGTACTTC. It yields the protein CASSNGQGLTYEQYF.